The entry below gives a single T cell receptor (beta chain) sequence along with its context. This specimen belongs to a study of control samples from healthy donors and cancer patients. The CDR3 covers 15 residues. The germline V gene has CDR1 LNHDA and CDR2 SQIVND (reference sequence). The V and J ends lost 3 bases and 9 bases respectively, with 15 bases between them. Some clones are missing from TCRdb's copy, which holds only in-frame ones; the method was immunoSEQ multiplex PCR. The sample holds 90,000 or so clones, about 87% seen once. The chain is built from TRBV19 and TRBJ1-6; D gene ambiguous. The receptor's source is a woman in her 70s in good health. Material for sequencing was blood. CDR3 sequence: CASSMISSDASPLHF. Written as DNA, the CDR3 is TGTGCCAGTAGTATGATTTCGAGTGATGCTTCACCCCTCCACTTT.